Below, 8 T cell receptor beta chains from the same sample are listed, as sequenced in a study of T cell responses to AZD1222 COVID-19 vaccine. The assay was immunoSEQ multiplex PCR, and TCRdb's table has in-frame clones only and misses some. The sample contains approximately 89,000 clones, about 88% of which appear only once. Source: peripheral blood, taken on day 0 of AZD1222 vaccination. These receptor sequences come from an adult in good health.

The J gene is TRBJ2-3, the V gene TRBV19, with 9 nucleotides matching TRBD1. Trimming cost V 6 bases and J 4 bases; bases outside gene matches: 8. CDR3 length: 15 residues. Germline loops: CDR1 LNHDA, CDR2 SQIVND (reference sequence). CDR3 loop: CASRDPGQGPDTQYF. CDR3 DNA: TGTGCCAGTAGAGATCCGGGACAGGGTCCAGATACGCAGTATTTT.

The J gene is TRBJ2-6, the V gene TRBV7-8; 10 nucleotides align to TRBD1. The CDR3 loop spans 18 amino acids. Germline CDR1 SGHVS, CDR2 FQNEAQ. V gave up 5 bases and J gave up 0 bases; unmatched junction bases: 7. CDR3 in DNA: TGTGCCAGCAGCCCGGGACAGGGGCTATACTCTGGGGCCAACGTCCTGACTTTC. Amino acid sequence: CASSPGQGLYSGANVLTF.

This chain connects TRBV6-2 or TRBV6-3 to TRBJ1-1; D may be TRBD1 (5 bases). V was cut by 2 bases and J by 8 bases, with 9 bases left in between. CDR3 length equals 12 residues. Germline V gene data show CDR1 as MNHEY and CDR2 as SVGEGT. This CDR3 is CASSYPGREAFF. The CDR3 DNA sequence: TGTGCCAGCAGTTACCCAGGGCGGGAAGCTTTCTTT.

This clone was seen a handful of times. This chain links TRBV3-1 (or the pseudogene TRBV3-2) with TRBJ2-7; TRBD1 matches 7 bases. Germline loops: CDR1 LGHDT, CDR2 YNNKEL (reference sequence). The CDR3 sequence is 13 residues long. The junction had 3 bases not matched to a gene; V was cut back by 4 bases and J by 3 bases. The CDR3 loop reads CASSPRQGYEQYF. CDR3 bases: TGTGCCAGCAGCCCTAGACAGGGCTACGAGCAGTACTTC.

The V gene is TRBV10-3, the J gene TRBJ1-3; 9 positions match TRBD1. Germline assignment: CDR1 ENHRY and CDR2 SYGVKD. CDR3 length equals 17 residues. The J segment lost 0 bases and the V segment lost 3 bases, leaving 6 bases of the junction unmatched. The DNA for the CDR3 is TGTGCCATCAGTGATCTTCACAGGGGGCCCTCTGGAAACACCATATATTTT. Encoded protein: CAISDLHRGPSGNTIYF.

The chain uses TRBV12-3 or TRBV12-4 and TRBJ1-2, with D possibly being TRBD1 (6 bases). The CDR3 contains 12 residues. The V end was cut by 10 bases, the J end by 6 bases, with 15 bases between. The CDR3, as DNA: TGTGCCAACCTCAGGGGCCTTGATGGCTACACCTTC. This codes for CANLRGLDGYTF.

This chain uses TRBV12-5 with TRBJ2-7; D gene uncertain. Germline CDR1 is LGHNT and CDR2 is FRNRAP. Trimming stripped 1 base from V and 2 bases from J, with 9 bases between. This CDR3 has 14 residues. The CDR3 sequence: CASGLGRRPYEQYF. The CDR3 nucleotides read TGTGCTAGTGGTTTGGGTCGACGGCCCTACGAGCAGTACTTC.

This clone was picked up one time. The chain carries TRBV7-6 and TRBJ1-2; maybe TRBD1 (6 bases). In germline, CDR1 is SGHVS, CDR2 FNYEAQ. This CDR3 contains 15 residues. V gave up 3 bases and J gave up 6 bases, with 17 bases separating them. CDR3 residues: CASSFGGRTTDGYTF. DNA for the CDR3: TGTGCCAGCAGCTTTGGGGGCAGGACAACCGATGGCTACACCTTC.